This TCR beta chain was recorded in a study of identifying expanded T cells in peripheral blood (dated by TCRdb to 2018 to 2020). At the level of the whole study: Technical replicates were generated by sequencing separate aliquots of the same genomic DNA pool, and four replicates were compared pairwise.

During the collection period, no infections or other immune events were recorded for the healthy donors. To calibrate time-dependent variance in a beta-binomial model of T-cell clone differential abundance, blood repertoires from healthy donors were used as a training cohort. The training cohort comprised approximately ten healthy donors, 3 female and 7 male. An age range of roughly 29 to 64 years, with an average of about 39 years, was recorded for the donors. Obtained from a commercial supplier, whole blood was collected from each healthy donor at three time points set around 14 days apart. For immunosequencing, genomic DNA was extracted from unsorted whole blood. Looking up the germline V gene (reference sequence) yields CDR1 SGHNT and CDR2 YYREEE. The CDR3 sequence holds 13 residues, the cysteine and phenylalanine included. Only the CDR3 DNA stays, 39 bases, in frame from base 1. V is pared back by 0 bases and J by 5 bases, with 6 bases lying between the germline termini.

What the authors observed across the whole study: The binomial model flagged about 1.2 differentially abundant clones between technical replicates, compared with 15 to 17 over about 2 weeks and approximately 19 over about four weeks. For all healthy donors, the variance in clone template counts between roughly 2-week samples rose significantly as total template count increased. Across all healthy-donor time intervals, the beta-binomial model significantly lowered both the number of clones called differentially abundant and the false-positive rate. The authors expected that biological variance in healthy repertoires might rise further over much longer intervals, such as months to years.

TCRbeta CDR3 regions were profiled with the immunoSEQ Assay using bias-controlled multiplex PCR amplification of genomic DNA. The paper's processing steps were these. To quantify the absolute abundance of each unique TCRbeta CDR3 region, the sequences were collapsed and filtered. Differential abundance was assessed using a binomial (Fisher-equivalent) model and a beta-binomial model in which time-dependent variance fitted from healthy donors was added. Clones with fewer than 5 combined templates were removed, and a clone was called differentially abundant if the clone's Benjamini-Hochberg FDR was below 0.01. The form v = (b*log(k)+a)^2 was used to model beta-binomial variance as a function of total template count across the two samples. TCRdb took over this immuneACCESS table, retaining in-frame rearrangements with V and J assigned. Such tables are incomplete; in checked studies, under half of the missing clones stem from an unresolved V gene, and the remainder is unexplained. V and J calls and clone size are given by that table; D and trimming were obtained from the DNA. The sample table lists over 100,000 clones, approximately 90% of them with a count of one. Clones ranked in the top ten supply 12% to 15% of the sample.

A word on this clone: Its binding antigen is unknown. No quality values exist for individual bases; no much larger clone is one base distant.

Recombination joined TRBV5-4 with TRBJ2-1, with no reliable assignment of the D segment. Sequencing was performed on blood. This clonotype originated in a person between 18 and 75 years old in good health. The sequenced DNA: TGTGCCAGCAGCTTGGAACGTAACAATGAGCAGTTCTTC. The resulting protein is CASSLERNNEQFF.